This T cell receptor (beta chain) was captured in a study of blood T cell repertoires in COVID-19. The data were produced by immunoSEQ multiplex PCR, yet TCRdb's version contains in-frame clones alone and is incomplete. The sample holds about 410,000 clones, 90% seen once. The CDR3 runs 14 residues. Trimming removed 3 bases from V and 8 bases from J; junction bases left unmatched: 7. Germline assignment: CDR1 LNHDA and CDR2 SQIVND (reference sequence). The chain joins TRBV19 to TRBJ1-1, with TRBD1 matching over 9 bases. This receptor was obtained from a man between 18 and 35 years old who had recovered from COVID-19. Material: PBMCs or T cells enriched from blood (not recorded which). CDR3 bases: TGTGCCAGTAGTATTGGACAGGGGACAGCGGAAGCTTTCTTT. The encoded protein is CASSIGQGTAEAFF.